These 9 T cell receptor beta chains were sequenced from one sample in a study of T cells after yellow fever vaccination. A single record per CDR3 protein comes from TCRdb applying MiXCR to the 5' RACE reads. The data contain approximately 600,000 distinct CDR3 sequences, 9% to 15% of them singletons. The source material was PBMCs, sampled on the day of the yellow fever booster vaccination. These receptors all stem from a man between 25 and 39 years old who received the YFV17D yellow fever vaccine.

This clonotype was observed a handful of times. The rearrangement uses TRBV10-3 and TRBJ2-7, with a tentative D call TRBD1 (6 bases). Germline assignment: CDR1 ENHRY and CDR2 SYGVKD. The ends were cut back, 6 bases at V and 0 bases at J, with 12 bases in the middle. The CDR3 runs to 14 residues. The CDR3 here is CAISNRQASYEQYF. CDR3 DNA: TGTGCCATCAGCAATCGACAGGCCTCCTACGAGCAGTACTTC.

This clonotype was found a few times. This chain links TRBV29-1 with TRBJ2-3; TRBD2 matches at 8 bases. The germline CDR1 and CDR2 sequences are SQVTM and ANQGSEA. This CDR3 is built from 14 residues. Losses at the gene ends were 8 bases for V and 5 bases for J; bases not matched to a gene: 12. CDR3 sequence: CSLTEGLAGDTQYF. The CDR3 coding sequence is TGCAGCCTAACCGAGGGGCTAGCGGGAGATACGCAGTATTTT.

V gene TRBV12-3 or TRBV12-4 combines with J gene TRBJ2-7; TRBD2 might be the D (5 bases). With 5 bases removed from V and 5 bases from J, the gap between germline ends came to 16 bases. This CDR3 has 14 amino acids. The CDR3 DNA is TGTGCCAGCAGTGGTGAGAGGGCCCCTCACGAGCAGTACTTC. Protein: CASSGERAPHEQYF.

A few counts support this clonotype. Here the CDR3 DNA reads TGTGCCAGCAGCCAACCAATTACAGGGGACACTGAAGCTTTCTTT. Translation: CASSQPITGDTEAFF. The V gene is TRBV14, the J gene TRBJ1-1; TRBD1 aligns across 7 bases. Germline-derived CDR1 and CDR2 are SGHDN and FVKESK. V dropped 2 bases and J dropped 3; count of bases not matched to a gene: 6. CDR3 size: 15 residues.

This clonotype showed up just a few times. V and J are TRBV9 and TRBJ2-1; weak D call: TRBD2 (6 bases). Germline CDR1 SGDLS, CDR2 YYNGEE. The ends were cut back, 0 bases at V and 0 bases at J, with 13 bases in the middle. The CDR3 is 17 amino acids. In DNA form, the CDR3 reads TGTGCCAGCAGCGTAGGAGTTAGCGGCAGCTCCTACAATGAGCAGTTCTTC. Amino acid sequence: CASSVGVSGSSYNEQFF.

The V call is TRBV19, the J call TRBJ2-3; D unresolved. From germline, CDR1 is LNHDA and CDR2 SQIVND (reference sequence). Trimming pared 1 base from V and 4 bases from J, leaving 9 bases between. This CDR3 comprises 14 residues. The CDR3 DNA is TGTGCCAGTAGTATAGGCCGGATGCCAGATACGCAGTATTTT. It yields the protein CASSIGRMPDTQYF.

This clonotype has more than one count but fewer than ten. The chain combines TRBV10-3 with TRBJ2-1; D possibly corresponds to TRBD2 (6 bases). The germline V gene has CDR1 ENHRY and CDR2 SYGVKD. V was trimmed by 4 bases and J by 2 bases, leaving 9 bases between them. The length of the CDR3 is 14 residues. The CDR3: CAISGERAYNEQFF. In nucleotides, the CDR3 is TGTGCCATCAGTGGGGAGCGGGCCTACAATGAGCAGTTCTTC.

This clonotype came up a few times. The rearrangement links TRBV6-1 to TRBJ1-4; 8 nucleotides align to TRBD1. Per germline, CDR1 MNHNS and CDR2 SASEGT. This CDR3 has 14 residues. The trim removed 5 bases at V and 6 bases at J, leaving 5 bases unmatched. CDR3: CASSLGQEHEKLFF. CDR3 nucleotide sequence: TGTGCCAGCAGTCTGGGACAGGAACATGAAAAACTGTTTTTT.

This clonotype turned up a few times. The chain couples TRBV2 to TRBJ2-2, with 9 bases identical to TRBD2. V was pared by 8 bases and J by 7 bases, with 8 bases of the junction left unmatched. The V gene's germline CDR1 is SNHLY and CDR2 FYNNEI. This CDR3 is 14 amino acids long. The CDR3 reads CASSSGIPGGELFF. DNA for the CDR3: TGTGCCAGCTCTAGCGGGATACCGGGCGGGGAGCTGTTTTTT. Full variable domain (outside the CDR3, taken from reference TRBV2 and TRBJ2-2): EPEVTQTPSHQVTQMGQEVILRCVPISNHLYFYWYRQILGQKVEFLVSFYNNEISEKSEIFDDQFSVERPDGSNFTLKIRSTKLEDSAMYFCASSSGIPGGELFFGEGSRLTVL.